Each of the 30 T cell receptor beta chains below was sequenced from the same sample in a study of cytomegalovirus exposure and HLA in healthy donors. The assay was immunoSEQ multiplex PCR, and TCRdb's table has in-frame clones only and misses some. The sample yields fewer than 70,000 clones, around 90% seen once. Sequencing was done on a sample of PBMCs. These receptors were collected from a man between 18 and 29 years old in good health and CMV-seronegative.

V gene TRBV6-1 combines with J gene TRBJ2-5, with unresolved D. The CDR3 covers 15 residues. Trimming cost V 0 bases and J 5 bases, with 13 bases left between them. Germline V lookup: CDR1 MNHNS, CDR2 SASEGT. CDR3 loop: CASSEAFFSAETQYF. CDR3 bases: TGTGCCAGCAGTGAAGCATTTTTCTCTGCGGAGACCCAGTACTTC.

The V gene is TRBV7-9, the J gene TRBJ2-3; D is perhaps TRBD2 (7 bases). The germline gives CDR1 SEHNR, CDR2 FQNEAQ (reference sequence). V gave up 5 bases and J gave up 5 bases, with 17 bases separating them. The CDR3 is 15 amino acids. The CDR3 loop reads CASSPRGGQEDTQYF. The CDR3, as DNA: TGTGCCAGCAGCCCTAGGGGGGGCCAGGAAGATACGCAGTATTTT.

This clone was seen a few times. The chain links TRBV7-9 to TRBJ2-2; TRBD1 might be the D (5 bases). The V gene lost 8 bases and the J gene lost 1 base, with 8 bases spanning the gap. CDR3 length: 13 residues. Looked up from germline, CDR1 is SEHNR and CDR2 is FQNEAQ (reference sequence). DNA of the CDR3: TGTGCCAGCGCAGGGCAGAACACCGGGGAGCTGTTTTTT. Translated: CASAGQNTGELFF. The full variable domain, its missing parts supplied by reference TRBV7-9 and TRBJ2-2, is DTGVSQNPRHKITKRGQNVTFRCDPISEHNRLYWYRQTLGQGPEFLTYFQNEAQLEKSRLLSDRFSAERPKGSFSTLEIQRTEQGDSAMYLCASAGQNTGELFFGEGSRLTVL.

Written as DNA, the CDR3 is TGTGCCAGCAGTTGGGAGCCAGCAAGCTCCTACGAGCAGTACTTC. Translating it yields CASSWEPASSYEQYF. The gene calls are TRBV28 and TRBJ2-7; a weak D match, TRBD2 (5 bases). Germline V gene sequence: CDR1 MDHEN, CDR2 SYDVKM. This CDR3 contains 15 residues. The germline V and J ends were trimmed by 4 bases and 0 bases, with 13 bases remaining between them.

CDR3 sequence (DNA): TGTGCCAGCAGTTTCCGACAGGGCCCGGCGGGTGAAGCTTTCTTT. This encodes CASSFRQGPAGEAFF. This chain connects TRBV27 to TRBJ1-1, with TRBD1 identical over 7 bases. The length of the CDR3 is 15 residues. Germline assignment: CDR1 MNHEY and CDR2 SMNVEV (reference sequence). Trimming cost V 3 bases and J 7 bases; bases outside gene matches: 11.

The V and J genes are TRBV2 and TRBJ1-4; no definite D call. Per the germline V gene, CDR1 is SNHLY and CDR2 is FYNNEI. CDR3 length equals 15 residues. Trimming took 7 bases from V and 0 from J, leaving 12 bases between them. Here the CDR3 reads CASKEGGSTNEKLFF. CDR3 DNA: TGTGCCAGCAAGGAGGGTGGGTCAACTAATGAAAAACTGTTTTTT.

This clone was detected once. V is TRBV4-1 and J is TRBJ1-2, with 9 bases lining up with TRBD1. Germline lookup yields CDR1 MGHRA and CDR2 YSYEKL. The CDR3 has 14 amino acids. V was clipped by 4 bases and J by 8 bases; unmatched bases: 8. This chain's CDR3 is CASSRGGQGFGYTF. CDR3 DNA: TGCGCCAGCAGCCGGGGGGGACAGGGATTCGGCTACACCTTC.

The J gene is TRBJ2-2, the V gene TRBV5-1, with 9 nucleotides matching TRBD2. The germline gives CDR1 SGHRS, CDR2 YFSETQ. This CDR3 contains 16 residues. The V gene end was trimmed by 1 base and the J gene end by 7 bases; junction bases not matched to a gene: 8. For the CDR3, the DNA is TGCGCCAGCAGCTTGATGGGCAGCGGGAGGAACGGGGAGCTGTTTTTT. Translation gives CASSLMGSGRNGELFF.

The V gene is TRBV4-1, the J gene TRBJ1-5, with D unresolved. Looked up from germline, CDR1 is MGHRA and CDR2 is YSYEKL. CDR3 size: 15 residues. V lost 1 base, J lost 0 bases, and 7 bases lay in between. The CDR3 sequence is CASSQVFYSNQPQHF. Written as DNA, the CDR3 is TGCGCCAGCAGCCAAGTATTCTATAGCAATCAGCCCCAGCATTTT.

The chain couples TRBV7-2 to TRBJ2-3, with a possible D match to TRBD2 (5 bases). With 1 base removed from V and 2 bases from J, the gap between germline ends came to 10 bases. From germline, CDR1 is SGHTA and CDR2 FQGNSA. The CDR3 covers 15 residues. CDR3 region: CASSLGGLATDTQYF. DNA of the CDR3: TGTGCCAGCAGCTTAGGAGGTCTAGCCACAGATACGCAGTATTTT. Based on the CDR3 plus reference TRBV7-2 and TRBJ2-3, the full variable domain is GAGVSQSPSNKVTEKGKDVELRCDPISGHTALYWYRQSLGQGLEFLIYFQGNSAPDKSGLPSDRFSAERTGGSVSTLTIQRTQQEDSAVYLCASSLGGLATDTQYFGPGTRLTVL.

The V and J genes are TRBV5-1 and TRBJ2-1, with a tentative D call TRBD1 (6 bases). Germline V lookup: CDR1 SGHRS, CDR2 YFSETQ. This CDR3 comprises 14 residues. Trimming cost V 3 bases and J 3 bases, with 10 bases left between them. The CDR3 region is CASSSGTYYNEQFF. CDR3 coding DNA: TGCGCCAGCAGCTCCGGGACATACTACAATGAGCAGTTCTTC.

This chain joins TRBV6-6 and TRBJ2-5; D remains ambiguous. Trimming removed 2 bases at V and 4 bases at J, with 11 bases between. The CDR3 covers 14 residues. Germline V CDR1 and CDR2: MNHNY, SVGAGI (reference sequence). In DNA, the CDR3 is TGTGCCAGCAGTTACCGAGAGTTCGCAGAGACCCAGTACTTC. Translated, it gives CASSYREFAETQYF.

J is TRBJ1-3 and V is TRBV6-5; 10 nucleotides match TRBD1. The V gene's germline CDR1 is MNHEY and CDR2 SVGAGI. V lost 7 bases, J lost 0 bases, and 3 bases stayed unmatched. This CDR3 comprises 15 residues. The CDR3: CASTRTGGSGNTIYF. The CDR3 DNA is TGTGCCAGCACCCGGACAGGGGGCTCTGGAAACACCATATATTTT.

The chain recombines TRBV27 with TRBJ2-2; maybe TRBD2 (6 bases). The CDR3 extends over 15 amino acids. Per the germline V gene, CDR1 is MNHEY and CDR2 is SMNVEV (reference sequence). The germline V and J ends were trimmed by 5 bases and 1 base, with 11 bases remaining between them. The CDR3: CASSAASENTGELFF. The CDR3 bases are TGTGCCAGCAGTGCAGCTAGCGAGAACACCGGGGAGCTGTTTTTT.

CDR3 coding DNA: TGTGCCAGCAGTCGCGACTCGGGAGGGCCGTATGAGCAGTACTTC. It translates to CASSRDSGGPYEQYF. The chain couples TRBV6-5 to TRBJ2-7; 8 bases line up with TRBD2. The CDR3 runs 15 residues. The ends lost 5 bases at V and 7 bases at J; junction bases unmatched: 13. Germline-derived CDR1 and CDR2 are MNHEY and SVGAGI.

This clone was counted between two and nine times. This rearrangement joins TRBV6-6 to TRBJ1-2, with D perhaps matching TRBD1 (5 bases). CDR1 and CDR2 from the germline V gene are MNHNY and SVGAGI (reference sequence). The CDR3 runs 12 residues. The V end was cut by 0 bases, the J end by 11 bases, with 10 bases between. CDR3 region: CASSYSGGRYTF. Written as DNA, the CDR3 is TGTGCCAGCAGTTACTCCGGGGGAAGGTACACCTTC.

The rearrangement joins TRBV27 to TRBJ2-1, with TRBD1 as a possible D gene (6 bases). With 8 bases removed from V and 9 bases from J, the gap between germline ends came to 17 bases. Germline-derived CDR1 and CDR2 are MNHEY and SMNVEV (reference sequence). The CDR3 covers 13 residues. As DNA, the CDR3 is TGTGCCAGCGGATACCGGGACACCTCTGAGCAGTTCTTC. The encoded protein is CASGYRDTSEQFF.

The genes are TRBV2 and TRBJ1-5; D remains ambiguous. The V end lost 2 bases, the J end lost 4 bases, and 9 bases lay between the germline ends. CDR1 SNHLY and CDR2 FYNNEI come from the germline V gene. The CDR3 runs to 14 residues. Written as DNA, the CDR3 is TGTGCCAGCAGTGAAAGTGGTCGGAATCAGCCCCAGCATTTT. It codes for CASSESGRNQPQHF.

This chain uses TRBV5-5 with TRBJ1-2; a weak D match, TRBD1 (6 bases). This CDR3 contains 16 residues. Germline CDR1 reads SGHKS; CDR2 reads YYEKEE (reference sequence). The germline V and J ends were trimmed by 6 bases and 2 bases, with 20 bases remaining between them. CDR3 residues: CASTLFSTGKNYGYTF. The CDR3 DNA is TGTGCCAGCACCCTATTCTCGACAGGAAAAAACTATGGCTACACCTTC.

The J gene is TRBJ2-2, the V gene TRBV27; D possibly corresponds to TRBD2 (5 bases). The germline gives CDR1 MNHEY, CDR2 SMNVEV (reference sequence). The CDR3 is 13 amino acids. V lost 5 bases and J 4 bases, leaving 8 bases between the germline ends. The CDR3 spells CASSTRGTGELFF. The CDR3 DNA reads TGTGCCAGCAGTACACGGGGCACCGGGGAGCTGTTTTTT.

CDR3 residues: CASSRTSGHYNEQFF. The CDR3 DNA reads TGCGCCAGCAGCAGGACTAGCGGGCATTACAATGAGCAGTTCTTC. The chain recombines TRBV10-1 with TRBJ2-1; TRBD2 aligns across 11 bases. J lost 4 bases, V lost 6 bases, and 5 bases had no gene match. The germline gives CDR1 WNHNN, CDR2 SYGVQD (reference sequence). CDR3 size: 15 residues.

This sequence joins TRBV6-5 and TRBJ1-1; a possible D gene is TRBD1 (6 bases). With 3 bases removed from V and 8 bases from J, the gap between germline ends came to 22 bases. The CDR3 covers 16 residues. The germline V gene has CDR1 MNHEY and CDR2 SVGAGI. As DNA, the CDR3 is TGTGCCAGCAGTTATGTTGGGGGCACCTTGATAACCGAAGCTTTCTTT. It encodes CASSYVGGTLITEAFF.

J is TRBJ1-4 and V is TRBV7-2, with TRBD1 identical over 11 bases. There are 14 residues in the CDR3. Germline values: CDR1 SGHTA, CDR2 FQGNSA. V was clipped by 5 bases and J by 10 bases; unmatched bases: 6. The CDR3 DNA reads as TGTGCCAGCAGCCCAGTGGGGACAGGGGGAAAACTGTTTTTT. Translation gives CASSPVGTGGKLFF.

The V call is TRBV28, the J call TRBJ2-3; the match to TRBD2 covers 9 bases. The junction had 7 bases not matched to a gene; V was cut back by 6 bases and J by 0 bases. The CDR3 has 16 amino acids. Per the germline V gene, CDR1 is MDHEN and CDR2 is SYDVKM. The CDR3 DNA reads TGTGCCAGCAGCCCAGGACTAGCGTTAAGCACAGATACGCAGTATTTT. Translating it yields CASSPGLALSTDTQYF.

The chain links TRBV11-2 to TRBJ1-1; no firm D call. The CDR3 sequence is 14 residues long. CDR1 SGHAT and CDR2 FQNNGV come from the germline V gene. V was pared by 3 bases and J by 6 bases, with 14 bases between. The CDR3: CASSFEQPDPEAFF. The DNA for the CDR3 is TGTGCCAGCAGCTTCGAACAGCCAGACCCTGAAGCTTTCTTT.

The chain has TRBV28 and TRBJ1-1; 7 bases fit TRBD1. The germline gives CDR1 MDHEN, CDR2 SYDVKM. CDR3 length equals 13 residues. With V trimmed by 6 bases and J by 6 bases, 7 bases remained unmatched. This chain's CDR3 is CASRLTGFPEAFF. CDR3 bases: TGTGCCAGCAGGCTGACAGGGTTCCCTGAAGCTTTCTTT.

The chain has TRBV18 and TRBJ2-2; 9 bases are shared with TRBD2. V was pared by 3 bases and J by 5 bases, with 7 bases of the junction left unmatched. The CDR3 consists of 16 residues. Germline V gives CDR1 KGHSH, CDR2 LQKENI. The CDR3 sequence: CASSPSGSRRTGELFF. In DNA form, the CDR3 reads TGTGCCAGCTCACCTAGCGGGAGTAGGAGGACCGGGGAGCTGTTTTTT.

The CDR3 nucleotides are TGTGCCAGCAATGGGGAGGCCGGGGAGCTGTTTTTT. Protein sequence: CASNGEAGELFF. The V and J genes are TRBV21-1 and TRBJ2-2; the table's D call, TRBD2, has no DNA check behind it. TRBV21-1 is labeled a pseudogene. This CDR3 comprises 12 residues.

The rearrangement links TRBV7-6 to TRBJ1-4; D gene unclear. With 5 bases removed from V and 1 base from J, the gap between germline ends came to 11 bases. The CDR3 spans 15 residues. Germline V lookup: CDR1 SGHVS, CDR2 FNYEAQ. The DNA of the CDR3 is TGTGCCAGCAGCCCTACAGAGGGAACTAATGAAAAACTGTTTTTT. This translates into CASSPTEGTNEKLFF.

CDR3 protein: CASKRDDPEQFF. The CDR3 coding sequence is TGTGCCAGCAAGCGGGATGACCCTGAGCAGTTCTTC. J is TRBJ2-1 and V is TRBV2, with 7 bases fitting TRBD2. The CDR3 is made up of 12 amino acids. Germline V gives CDR1 SNHLY, CDR2 FYNNEI. The J segment lost 9 bases and the V segment lost 7 bases, leaving 6 bases of the junction unmatched.